A selection of T cell receptor beta chains follows, all from one sample in a study of T-cell memory formation after mild COVID-19. TCRdb re-called the 5' RACE reads through MiXCR, storing one row per CDR3 protein. Among 470,000 or so distinct CDR3 sequences listed, roughly 18% were seen once. Sequencing was done on a sample of PBMCs or a T cell subset sorted from them (not recorded which). These receptors came from a man aged 18 to 35 who had mild COVID-19 (a few samples of this study predate the infection). Cell type and time point are not known. The CDR3 runs from the conserved cysteine through the conserved F or W. Each record gives: CDR3 DNA, CDR3 protein, D gene, V gene, J gene, clone size. The D gene is left open where the match is weak. Expanded clones are given a class, and other clones once, few, many or no size at all.

DNA: TGTGCCAGCAGCTTAGCTAGCTGGGGCAATGAGCAGTTCTTC; CDR3: CASSLASWGNEQFF; D: -; V: TRBV7-2; J: TRBJ2-1; size: -
DNA: TGTGCCAGCACCCACAGGGGGGACGAGCAGTACTTC; CDR3: CASTHRGDEQYF; D: TRBD1; V: TRBV11-2; J: TRBJ2-7; size: -
DNA: TGCAGTGCCCCGACATTCCTAGGGACAGATACGCAGTATTTT; CDR3: CSAPTFLGTDTQYF; D: -; V: TRBV20-1; J: TRBJ2-3; size: few
DNA: TGTGCCAGCAGCCCGCCCGGGCCGACTGCCTATGGCTACACCTTC; CDR3: CASSPPGPTAYGYTF; D: -; V: TRBV7-2; J: TRBJ1-2; size: few
DNA: TGTGCCAGCAGTTTCCGGGACAAGAGGACTACCCTCCACTTT; CDR3: CASSFRDKRTTLHF; D: -; V: TRBV6-5; J: TRBJ1-6; size: -
DNA: TGTGCCAGCAGCTTAGCGCAGGGATACACTGAAGCTTTCTTT; CDR3: CASSLAQGYTEAFF; D: -; V: TRBV7-9; J: TRBJ1-1; size: -
DNA: TGTGCCAGCAGTGACCCTTCGGGGGCGGGGGAAAAACTGTTTTTT; CDR3: CASSDPSGAGEKLFF; D: -; V: TRBV25-1; J: TRBJ1-4; size: -
DNA: TGTGCCAGCAGTAGCCACAGGGGTCAGCCCCAGCATTTT; CDR3: CASSSHRGQPQHF; D: TRBD1; V: TRBV12-3/TRBV12-4; J: TRBJ1-5; size: many
DNA: TGTGCCATCAGTGAGCTTATGACTAGCGGGGGGCACACCGGGGAGCTGTTTTTT; CDR3: CAISELMTSGGHTGELFF; D: TRBD2; V: TRBV10-3; J: TRBJ2-2; size: -
DNA: TGCGCCAGCAGCCTGCTACCCAGGACTAGCGGTTACACAGATACGCAGTATTTT; CDR3: CASSLLPRTSGYTDTQYF; D: TRBD2; V: TRBV4-1; J: TRBJ2-3; size: -
DNA: TGTGCCAGCAGCCACCAAGAGACCCAGTACTTC; CDR3: CASSHQETQYF; D: -; V: TRBV7-9; J: TRBJ2-5; size: few